These 8 T cell receptor beta chains came from one sample sequenced in a study of beta chain features in type 1 diabetes. Expressed TCRB transcripts were sequenced after all isolated RNA was converted to cDNA. Some clones are missing from TCRdb's copy, which holds only in-frame ones; the method was immunoSEQ multiplex PCR. The sample has a few hundred thousand clones; around 16% are singletons. Material: naive CD4+ T cells from blood. Receptor source: a woman aged 18-30 years in good health.

V gene TRBV2 combines with J gene TRBJ2-5; D is possibly TRBD1 (6 bases). Germline V gene data show CDR1 as SNHLY and CDR2 as FYNNEI. This CDR3 has 15 amino acids. Deletions cut 2 bases from V and 0 bases from J, with 10 bases between. The CDR3 sequence: CASSEIDRHQETQYF. Written as DNA, the CDR3 is TGTGCCAGCAGTGAAATCGACAGGCACCAAGAGACCCAGTACTTC.

In this sample, this clone turned up a few times. V and J are TRBV25-1 and TRBJ1-1; D is perhaps TRBD1 (5 bases). In germline, CDR1 is MGHDK, CDR2 SYGVNS. The length of the CDR3 is 17 residues. V was trimmed by 0 bases and J by 0 bases, leaving 14 bases between them. DNA for the CDR3: TGTGCCAGCAGTGAATATGGCGTCCGGGGGATGAACACTGAAGCTTTCTTT. Residues: CASSEYGVRGMNTEAFF.

The sample holds a few counts of this clone. The rearrangement links TRBV28 to TRBJ2-1, with 9 bases that match TRBD1. With V trimmed by 5 bases and J by 8 bases, 4 bases remained unmatched. The germline V gene encodes CDR1 MDHEN and CDR2 SYDVKM. The CDR3 sequence is 13 residues long. The chain's CDR3 is CASSRDRVDEQFF. The CDR3 region has the DNA TGTGCCAGCAGTAGGGACAGGGTGGATGAGCAGTTCTTC.

This sequence joins TRBV28 and TRBJ2-7, with D possibly TRBD1 on 6 matching bases. V gave up 7 bases and J gave up 0 bases, with 10 bases separating them. The CDR3 runs to 13 residues. Per germline, CDR1 MDHEN and CDR2 SYDVKM. Here the CDR3 reads CASTLGGSYEQYF. The CDR3 nucleotides read TGTGCCAGCACCTTAGGGGGCTCCTACGAGCAGTACTTC.

This clone was seen a handful of times. This CDR3 reads CAWGTGGEKTQYF. In DNA, the CDR3 is TGTGCCTGGGGGACAGGGGGCGAGAAGACCCAGTACTTC. V usage is TRBV30 and J usage is TRBJ2-5; 12 bases agree with TRBD1. The V gene's germline CDR1 is GTSNPN and CDR2 SVGIG (reference sequence). There are 13 residues in the CDR3. V lost 5 bases, J lost 6 bases, and 4 bases stayed unmatched. Drawing the rest from reference TRBV30 and TRBJ2-5, the complete variable domain is SQTIHQWPATLVQPVGSPLSLECTVEGTSNPNLYWYRQAAGRGLQLLFYSVGIGQISSEVPQNLSASRPQDRQFILSSKKLLLSDSGFYLCAWGTGGEKTQYFGPGTRLLVL.

In this sample, this clone turned up a few times. The rearrangement links TRBV29-1 to TRBJ2-7, with 7 bases lining up with TRBD1. The CDR3 has 14 amino acids. J gave up 0 bases and V 7 bases, and 9 bases lay outside the gene matches. Germline V gene lookup returns CDR1 SQVTM and CDR2 ANQGSEA. CDR3 region: CSGKGQPYSYEQYF. CDR3 DNA: TGCAGCGGGAAGGGACAGCCTTACTCCTACGAGCAGTACTTC.

Notes on this clone: Within the sample, other DNA sequences also encode this same CDR3. The chain is built from TRBV7-9 and TRBJ1-1; the D is unclear. Germline V lookup: CDR1 SEHNR, CDR2 FQNEAQ (reference sequence). The CDR3 spans 13 residues. The V end lost 2 bases, the J end lost 3 bases, and 7 bases lay between the germline ends. CDR3 in DNA: TGTGCCAGCAGCTTATCGGGAGACACTGAAGCTTTCTTT. It encodes CASSLSGDTEAFF.

The chain links TRBV29-1 to TRBJ1-2; TRBD1 agrees at 8 bases. The germline V gene has CDR1 SQVTM and CDR2 ANQGSEA. CDR3 size: 12 residues. V shed 2 bases, J shed 8 bases, and the junction held 4 bases outside the gene matches. The CDR3 loop is CSVESTGEGYTF. CDR3 bases: TGCAGCGTTGAATCGACAGGGGAAGGCTACACCTTC.